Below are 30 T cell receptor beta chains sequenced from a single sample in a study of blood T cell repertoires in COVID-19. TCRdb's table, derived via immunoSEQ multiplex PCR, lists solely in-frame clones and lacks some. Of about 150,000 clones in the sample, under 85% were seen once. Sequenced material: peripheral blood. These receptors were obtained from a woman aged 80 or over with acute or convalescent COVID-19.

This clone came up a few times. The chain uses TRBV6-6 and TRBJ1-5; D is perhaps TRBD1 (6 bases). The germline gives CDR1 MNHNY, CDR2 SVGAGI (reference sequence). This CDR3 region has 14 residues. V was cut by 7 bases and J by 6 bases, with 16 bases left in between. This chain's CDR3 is CASNLGGSGQPQHF. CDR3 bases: TGTGCCAGCAACCTAGGGGGATCGGGTCAGCCCCAGCATTTT.

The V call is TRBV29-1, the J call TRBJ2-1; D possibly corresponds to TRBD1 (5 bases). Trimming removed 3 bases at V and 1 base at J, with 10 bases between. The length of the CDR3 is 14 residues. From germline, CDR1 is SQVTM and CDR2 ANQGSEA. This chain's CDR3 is CSVDGQGSYNEQFF. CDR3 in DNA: TGCAGCGTTGACGGTCAGGGTTCCTACAATGAGCAGTTCTTC.

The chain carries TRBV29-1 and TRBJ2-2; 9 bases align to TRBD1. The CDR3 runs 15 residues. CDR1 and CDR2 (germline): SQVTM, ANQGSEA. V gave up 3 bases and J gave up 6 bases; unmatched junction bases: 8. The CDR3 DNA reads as TGCAGCGTTGACGCCGGGACAGGGATCGCCGGGGAGCTGTTTTTT. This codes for CSVDAGTGIAGELFF.

This CDR3 reads CASSVVGSGTDTQYF. The DNA for the CDR3 is TGTGCCAGCAGCGTAGTCGGGAGTGGCACAGATACGCAGTATTTT. The genes are TRBV9 and TRBJ2-3; D is perhaps TRBD2 (6 bases). CDR1 is SGDLS and CDR2 is YYNGEE in the germline V gene. Trimming took 0 bases from V and 1 from J, leaving 9 bases between them. CDR3 length: 15 amino acids.

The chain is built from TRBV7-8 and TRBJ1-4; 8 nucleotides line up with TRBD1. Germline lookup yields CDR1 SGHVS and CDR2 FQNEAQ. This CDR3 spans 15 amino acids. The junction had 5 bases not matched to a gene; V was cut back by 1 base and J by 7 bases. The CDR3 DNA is TGTGCCAGCAGCTTAGTCCAGGGGGCATTTGAAAAACTGTTTTTT. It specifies CASSLVQGAFEKLFF.

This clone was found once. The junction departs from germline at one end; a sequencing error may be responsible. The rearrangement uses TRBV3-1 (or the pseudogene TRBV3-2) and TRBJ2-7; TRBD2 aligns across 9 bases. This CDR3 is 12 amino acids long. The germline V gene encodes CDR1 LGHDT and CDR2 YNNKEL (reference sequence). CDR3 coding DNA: TGTGCCAGCAGCCAAGGGCTAGCGGGGCCAAGGTTC. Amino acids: CASSQGLAGPRF.

CDR3 region: CASSVVGGSFSYEQYF. The DNA of the CDR3 is TGTGCCAGCAGCGTAGTCGGGGGGTCCTTTTCCTACGAGCAGTACTTC. This chain links TRBV7-8 with TRBJ2-7; 7 bases match TRBD2. CDR3 length equals 16 residues. In germline, CDR1 is SGHVS, CDR2 FQNEAQ. Trimming cost V 5 bases and J 1 base; bases outside gene matches: 11.

CDR3 region: CASSVGGQSRQFF. DNA of the CDR3: TGTGCCAGCAGCGTAGGGGGACAGTCCAGGCAGTTCTTC. This rearrangement joins TRBV9 to TRBJ2-1; 7 bases are a match to TRBD1. The germline CDR1 and CDR2 sequences are SGDLS and YYNGEE. J gave up 12 bases and V 0 bases, and 6 bases lay outside the gene matches. This CDR3 region has 13 residues.

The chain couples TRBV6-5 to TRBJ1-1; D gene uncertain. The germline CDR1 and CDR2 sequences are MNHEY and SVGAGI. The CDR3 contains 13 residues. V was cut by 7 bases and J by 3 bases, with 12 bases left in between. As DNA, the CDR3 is TGTGCCAGCAAAAGAGGCCGGGACACTGAAGCTTTCTTT. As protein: CASKRGRDTEAFF.

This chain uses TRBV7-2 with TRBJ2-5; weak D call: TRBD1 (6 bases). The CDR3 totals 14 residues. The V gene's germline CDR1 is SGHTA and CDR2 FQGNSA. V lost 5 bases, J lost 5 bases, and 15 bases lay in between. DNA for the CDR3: TGTGCCAGCAGCAAACAGGGCGGGTTGGAGACCCAGTACTTC. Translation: CASSKQGGLETQYF.

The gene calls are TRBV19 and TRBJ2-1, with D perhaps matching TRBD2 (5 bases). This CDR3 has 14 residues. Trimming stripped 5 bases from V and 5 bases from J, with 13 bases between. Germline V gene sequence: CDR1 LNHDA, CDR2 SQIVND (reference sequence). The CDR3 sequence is CASSLPSYDNEQFF. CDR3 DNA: TGTGCCAGTAGTTTACCTAGCTACGACAATGAGCAGTTCTTC.

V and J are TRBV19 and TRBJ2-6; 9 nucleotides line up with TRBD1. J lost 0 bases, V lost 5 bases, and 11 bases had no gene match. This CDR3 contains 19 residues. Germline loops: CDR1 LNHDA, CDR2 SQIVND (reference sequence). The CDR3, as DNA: TGTGCCAGTAGTGACCGGGACAGGGAGTTTTTCTCTGGGGCCAACGTCCTGACTTTC. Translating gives CASSDRDREFFSGANVLTF.

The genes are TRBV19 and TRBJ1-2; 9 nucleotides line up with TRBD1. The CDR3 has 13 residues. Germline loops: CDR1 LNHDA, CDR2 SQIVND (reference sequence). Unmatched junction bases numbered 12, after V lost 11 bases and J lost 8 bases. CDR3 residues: CAGGGTGTRGYTF. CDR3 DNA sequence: TGTGCCGGAGGCGGGACAGGGACTCGGGGCTACACCTTC. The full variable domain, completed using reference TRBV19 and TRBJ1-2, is DGGITQSPKYLFRKEGQNVTLSCEQNLNHDAMYWYRQDPGQGLRLIYYSQIVNDFQKGDIAEGYSVSREKKESFPLTVTSAQKNPTAFYLCAGGGTGTRGYTFGSGTRLTVV.

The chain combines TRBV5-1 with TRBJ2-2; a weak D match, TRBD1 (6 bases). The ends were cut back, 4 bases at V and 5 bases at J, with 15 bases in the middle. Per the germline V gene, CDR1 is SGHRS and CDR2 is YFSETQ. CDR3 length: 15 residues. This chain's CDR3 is CASSLGQSLTGELFF. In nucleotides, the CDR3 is TGCGCCAGCAGCCTAGGACAGTCCCTGACCGGGGAGCTGTTTTTT.

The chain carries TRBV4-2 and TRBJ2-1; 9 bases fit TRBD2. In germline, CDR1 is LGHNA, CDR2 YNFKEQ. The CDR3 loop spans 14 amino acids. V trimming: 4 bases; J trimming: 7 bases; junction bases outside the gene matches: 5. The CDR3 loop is CASSRGGGANEQFF. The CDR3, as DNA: TGTGCCAGCAGCCGGGGCGGGGGGGCGAATGAGCAGTTCTTC.

The CDR3: CASSPGTINEQFF. The CDR3, as DNA: TGTGCCAGCAGCCCCGGGACTATCAATGAGCAGTTCTTC. V is TRBV11-1 and J is TRBJ2-1; 7 bases are a match to TRBD2. The CDR3 is 13 residues long. J gave up 6 bases and V 5 bases, and 4 bases lay outside the gene matches. CDR1 and CDR2 (germline): SGHAT, FQDESV (reference sequence). The full variable domain, with the rest looked up from reference TRBV11-1 and TRBJ2-1, is EAEVAQSPRYKITEKSQAVAFWCDPISGHATLYWYRQILGQGPELLVQFQDESVVDDSQLPKDRFSAERLKGVDSTLKIQPAELGDSAMYLCASSPGTINEQFFGPGTRLTVL.

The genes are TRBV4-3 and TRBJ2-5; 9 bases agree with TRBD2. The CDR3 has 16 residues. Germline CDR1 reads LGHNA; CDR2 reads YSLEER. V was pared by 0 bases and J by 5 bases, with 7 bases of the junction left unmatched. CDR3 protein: CASSQERAGGWETQYF. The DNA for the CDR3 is TGCGCCAGCAGCCAAGAGCGAGCGGGGGGTTGGGAGACCCAGTACTTC.

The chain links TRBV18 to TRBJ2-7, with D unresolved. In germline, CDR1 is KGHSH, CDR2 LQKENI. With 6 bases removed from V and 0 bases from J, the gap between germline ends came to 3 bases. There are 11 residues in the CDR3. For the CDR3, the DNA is TGTGCCAGCTCTTACTCCTACGAGCAGTACTTC. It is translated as CASSYSYEQYF.

Written as DNA, the CDR3 is TGTGCCAGCAGCGTAGGTCTAGGGGATAATTCACCCCTCCACTTT. This sequence encodes CASSVGLGDNSPLHF. The rearrangement joins TRBV9 to TRBJ1-6, with a tentative D call TRBD1 (5 bases). The CDR3 is 15 residues long. Trimming cost V 0 bases and J 5 bases, with 9 bases left between them. The V gene's germline CDR1 is SGDLS and CDR2 YYNGEE. Using reference TRBV9 and TRBJ1-6 for the parts outside the CDR3, the full variable domain is DSGVTQTPKHLITATGQRVTLRCSPRSGDLSVYWYQQSLDQGLQFLIQYYNGEERAKGNILERFSAQQFPDLHSELNLSSLELGDSALYFCASSVGLGDNSPLHFGNGTRLTVT.

CDR3 nucleotides: TGCGCCAGCAGCCAAGATCCCTGGCCGGGACAGGGGAACACCGGGGAGCTGTTTTTT. Protein product: CASSQDPWPGQGNTGELFF. The V and J genes are TRBV4-1 and TRBJ2-2, with 9 bases matching TRBD1. CDR3 length equals 19 residues. Germline lookup yields CDR1 MGHRA and CDR2 YSYEKL. V dropped 0 bases and J dropped 1; count of bases not matched to a gene: 9.

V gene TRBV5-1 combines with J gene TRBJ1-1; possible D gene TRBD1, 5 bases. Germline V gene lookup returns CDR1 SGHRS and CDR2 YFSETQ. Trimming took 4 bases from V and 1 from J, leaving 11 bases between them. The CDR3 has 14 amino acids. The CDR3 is CASSLSDTNTEAFF. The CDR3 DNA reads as TGCGCCAGCAGCCTCTCGGACACGAACACTGAAGCTTTCTTT.

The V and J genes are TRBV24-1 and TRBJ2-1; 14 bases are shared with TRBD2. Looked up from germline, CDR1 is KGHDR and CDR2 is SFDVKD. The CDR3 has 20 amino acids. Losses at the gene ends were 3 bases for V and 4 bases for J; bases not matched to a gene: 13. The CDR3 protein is CATSDARLAGGHGDYNEQFF. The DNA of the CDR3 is TGTGCCACCAGTGATGCCCGACTAGCGGGGGGGCACGGGGATTACAATGAGCAGTTCTTC.

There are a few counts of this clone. The CDR3 region has the DNA TGTGCCAGCAGTTCATTTCAGGGGACCCAAAGCTCCTATAATTCACCCCTCCACTTT. It yields the protein CASSSFQGTQSSYNSPLHF. The V call is TRBV27, the J call TRBJ1-6, with D possibly matching TRBD1 (6 bases). Germline CDR1 and CDR2: MNHEY and SMNVEV (reference sequence). The CDR3 totals 19 residues. V was trimmed by 4 bases and J by 0 bases, leaving 19 bases between them.

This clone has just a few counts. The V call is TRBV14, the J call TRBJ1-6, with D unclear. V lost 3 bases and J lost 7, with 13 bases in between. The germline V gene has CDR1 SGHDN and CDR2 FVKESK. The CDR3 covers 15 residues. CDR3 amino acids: CASSQRASGNSPLHF. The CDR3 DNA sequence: TGTGCCAGCAGCCAGAGGGCATCGGGGAATTCACCCCTCCACTTT.

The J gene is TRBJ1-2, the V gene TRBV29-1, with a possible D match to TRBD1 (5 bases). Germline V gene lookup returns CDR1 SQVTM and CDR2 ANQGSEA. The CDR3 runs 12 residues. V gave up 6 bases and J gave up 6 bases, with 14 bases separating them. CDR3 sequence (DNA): TGCAGCGTAAAAGGACAAGCCCATGGCTACACCTTC. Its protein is CSVKGQAHGYTF.

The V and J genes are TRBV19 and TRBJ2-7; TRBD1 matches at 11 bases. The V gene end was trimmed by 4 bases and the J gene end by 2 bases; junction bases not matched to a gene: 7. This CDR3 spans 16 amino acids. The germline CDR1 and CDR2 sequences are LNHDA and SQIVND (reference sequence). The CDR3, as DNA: TGTGCCAGTAGTACAACCGGGACAGGGGGGACCTACGAGCAGTACTTC. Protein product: CASSTTGTGGTYEQYF.

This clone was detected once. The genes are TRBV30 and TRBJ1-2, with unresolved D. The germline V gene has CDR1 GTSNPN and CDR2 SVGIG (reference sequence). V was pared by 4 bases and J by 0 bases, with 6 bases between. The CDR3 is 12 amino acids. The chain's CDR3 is CAWNPTNYGYTF. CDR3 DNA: TGTGCCTGGAATCCCACTAACTATGGCTACACCTTC.

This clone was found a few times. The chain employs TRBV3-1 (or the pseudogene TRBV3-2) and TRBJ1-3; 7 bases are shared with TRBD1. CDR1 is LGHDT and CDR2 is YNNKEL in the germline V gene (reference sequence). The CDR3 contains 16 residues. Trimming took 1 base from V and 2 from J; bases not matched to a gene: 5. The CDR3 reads CASSQADRTPGNTIYF. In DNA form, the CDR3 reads TGTGCCAGCAGCCAAGCGGACAGGACACCTGGAAACACCATATATTTT.

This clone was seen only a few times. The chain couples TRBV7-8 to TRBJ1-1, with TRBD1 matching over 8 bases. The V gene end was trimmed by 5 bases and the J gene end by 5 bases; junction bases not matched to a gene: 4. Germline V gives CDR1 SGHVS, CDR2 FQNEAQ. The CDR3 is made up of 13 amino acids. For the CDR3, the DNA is TGTGCCAGCAGCCAGGGGGCGCAGACTGAAGCTTTCTTT. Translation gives CASSQGAQTEAFF.

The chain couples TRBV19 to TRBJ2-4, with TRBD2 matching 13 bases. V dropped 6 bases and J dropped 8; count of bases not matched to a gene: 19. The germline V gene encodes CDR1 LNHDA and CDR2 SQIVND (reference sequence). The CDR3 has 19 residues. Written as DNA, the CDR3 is TGTGCCAGTAGCAACCCCAGGACTAGCGGGAGTCCACGTGGGGACATTCAGTACTTC. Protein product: CASSNPRTSGSPRGDIQYF.